This passage covers 19 T cell receptor beta chains from one sample sequenced in a study of blood T cells in healthy people across ages. A second roughly 6 to 12 cycle PCR used barcoded and J-beta primers. TCRdb re-analysed the 5' RACE reads in MiXCR, keeping a single row per CDR3 protein. In the table there are about a million distinct CDR3 sequences, about 51% of which are singletons. The source material was blood. Receptors originate from a woman aged 55-70 years in good health.

This chain joins TRBV20-1 and TRBJ2-5; either TRBD1 or TRBD2 may supply D (6 bases each). This CDR3 is built from 18 residues. The germline V gene has CDR1 DFQATT and CDR2 SNEGSKA (reference sequence). Trimming shortened V by 2 bases and J by 5 bases, and 27 bases separated the two germline ends. CDR3 coding DNA: TGCAGTGCTAGAAAGGCGGGATCGGGGGACATAACACTGGAGACCCAGTACTTC. Encoded protein: CSARKAGSGDITLETQYF.

The rearrangement links TRBV20-1 to TRBJ2-1; 7 positions match TRBD2. Germline values: CDR1 DFQATT, CDR2 SNEGSKA (reference sequence). CDR3 length equals 14 residues. V gave up 0 bases and J gave up 3 bases; unmatched junction bases: 2. The CDR3 DNA reads TGCAGTGCTAGAGATAAGCGGGACTACAATGAGCAGTTCTTC. The encoded protein is CSARDKRDYNEQFF.

This clonotype turned up a few times. The chain uses TRBV9 and TRBJ2-3, with 7 positions matching TRBD2. The ends lost 3 bases at V and 6 bases at J; junction bases unmatched: 1. This CDR3 comprises 12 residues. Per the germline V gene, CDR1 is SGDLS and CDR2 is YYNGEE. In DNA form, the CDR3 reads TGTGCCAGCAGCGATAGCGGGGATACGCAGTATTTT. Translating it yields CASSDSGDTQYF.

The chain couples TRBV29-1 to TRBJ2-7; D is possibly TRBD1 or TRBD2 (7 bases each). Per germline, CDR1 SQVTM and CDR2 ANQGSEA. V was pared by 4 bases and J by 2 bases, with 18 bases between. CDR3 length equals 15 residues. The CDR3 region is CSVGTGGQGAYEQYF. CDR3 DNA sequence: TGCAGCGTTGGTACCGGGGGGCAGGGGGCCTACGAGCAGTACTTC.

The J gene is TRBJ2-7, the V gene TRBV5-4; 12 bases are a match to TRBD2. V trimming: 4 bases; J trimming: 7 bases; junction bases outside the gene matches: 6. CDR1 SGHNT and CDR2 YYREEE come from the germline V gene (reference sequence). The CDR3 is 14 amino acids. The CDR3 sequence: CASSAASGGAEQYF. CDR3 bases: TGTGCCAGCAGCGCCGCTAGCGGGGGGGCTGAGCAGTACTTC.

CDR3 in amino acids: CASSLQGGLDEQFF. CDR3 nucleotide sequence: TGCGCCAGCAGCCTTCAAGGCGGGTTAGATGAGCAGTTCTTC. This chain uses TRBV4-3 with TRBJ2-1, with TRBD2 as a possible D gene (5 bases). Germline CDR1 is LGHNA and CDR2 is YSLEER. The CDR3 is 14 residues long. V was cut by 4 bases and J by 8 bases, with 15 bases left in between.

The chain links TRBV5-1 to TRBJ2-3, with 8 bases that match TRBD2. Germline lookup yields CDR1 SGHRS and CDR2 YFSETQ. V dropped 5 bases and J dropped 0; count of bases not matched to a gene: 5. The CDR3 totals 15 residues. Here the CDR3 reads CASSFKRESTDTQYF. The CDR3 bases are TGCGCCAGCAGTTTCAAGCGGGAGAGCACAGATACGCAGTATTTT.

The chain recombines TRBV12-3 or TRBV12-4 with TRBJ1-2; 7 bases line up with TRBD1. The V gene end was trimmed by 6 bases and the J gene end by 5 bases; junction bases not matched to a gene: 9. This CDR3 is 14 amino acids long. CDR3 DNA sequence: TGTGCCAGCAGCTTAAACAGACAGGGTTATGGCTACACCTTC. Amino acid sequence: CASSLNRQGYGYTF.

The chain couples TRBV18 to TRBJ2-7, with a tentative D call TRBD2 (5 bases). Trimming pared 3 bases from V and 0 bases from J, leaving 9 bases between. CDR1 is KGHSH and CDR2 is LQKENI in the germline V gene. This CDR3 has 14 amino acids. The chain's CDR3 is CASSPGAGSYEQYF. Written as DNA, the CDR3 is TGTGCCAGCTCACCGGGAGCCGGCTCCTACGAGCAGTACTTC.

This chain's CDR3 is CASRPKGLVSTGELFF. The CDR3 nucleotides read TGTGCCAGCAGACCGAAAGGGCTCGTATCCACCGGGGAGCTGTTTTTT. V gene TRBV2 combines with J gene TRBJ2-2; D is uncertain. Trimming took off 6 bases at V and 4 bases at J, with 18 bases between the two ends. Per the germline V gene, CDR1 is SNHLY and CDR2 is FYNNEI. The CDR3 consists of 16 residues.

The chain carries TRBV27 and TRBJ2-1, with 13 bases that match TRBD2. Germline-derived CDR1 and CDR2 are MNHEY and SMNVEV (reference sequence). V lost 6 bases and J lost 4; bases outside the gene matches: 6. The CDR3 contains 16 residues. CDR3 protein: CASSRTSGSQYNEQFF. Written as DNA, the CDR3 is TGTGCCAGCAGCCGGACTAGCGGGAGCCAGTACAATGAGCAGTTCTTC.

This sequence joins TRBV20-1 and TRBJ2-5; tentative D call: TRBD2 (6 bases). Germline values: CDR1 DFQATT, CDR2 SNEGSKA (reference sequence). V lost 1 base and J lost 2, with 20 bases in between. The CDR3 is 17 residues long. The CDR3 region has the DNA TGCAGTGCTAGAGGCATGGGGGGACCATCACAACAAGAGACCCAGTACTTC. Amino acid sequence: CSARGMGGPSQQETQYF.

This clonotype was detected a few times. This chain links TRBV28 with TRBJ2-5, with a weak D call TRBD2 (5 bases). The CDR3 is 16 amino acids. Germline V gene lookup returns CDR1 MDHEN and CDR2 SYDVKM. V shed 3 bases and J shed 2 bases, with 16 bases lying between them. The CDR3, as DNA: TGTGCCAGCAGTTTTAGGGTGGGAGCCATACAAGAGACCCAGTACTTC. This sequence encodes CASSFRVGAIQETQYF.

The chain has TRBV29-1 and TRBJ2-3; D is uncertain. This CDR3 comprises 11 residues. V was pared by 8 bases and J by 1 base, with 7 bases between. Germline loops: CDR1 SQVTM, CDR2 ANQGSEA. The CDR3 spells CSYDRTDTQYF. Here the CDR3 DNA reads TGCAGCTATGACCGCACAGATACGCAGTATTTT.

The chain has TRBV27 and TRBJ1-5; TRBD1 might be the D (5 bases). The V gene lost 7 bases and the J gene lost 5 bases, with 18 bases spanning the gap. The CDR3 loop spans 15 amino acids. Germline lookup yields CDR1 MNHEY and CDR2 SMNVEV (reference sequence). CDR3 DNA: TGTGCCAGCAAAGTAGACCGGGACGGATATCAGCCCCAGCATTTT. Encoded protein: CASKVDRDGYQPQHF.

This clonotype appeared a few times. The chain uses TRBV28 and TRBJ2-5; a weak D match, TRBD1 (7 bases). The closer fit of TRBJ2-7 to the DNA end suggests the J call may be wrong. The germline V gene encodes CDR1 MDHEN and CDR2 SYDVKM. This CDR3 is built from 16 residues. CDR3 protein: CASSFERQGLWNEQYF. The DNA for the CDR3 is TGTGCCAGCAGTTTTGAACGACAGGGACTTTGGAACGAGCAGTACTTC.

The chain joins TRBV27 to TRBJ2-7; 7 bases are a match to TRBD1. Germline V gives CDR1 MNHEY, CDR2 SMNVEV (reference sequence). The CDR3 is made up of 14 amino acids. Trimming cost V 8 bases and J 0 bases; bases outside gene matches: 7. This CDR3 is CASVPTGPSYEQYF. CDR3 bases: TGTGCCAGCGTCCCGACAGGGCCCTCCTACGAGCAGTACTTC.

The rearrangement uses TRBV4-1 and TRBJ1-5; D is unresolved. V was clipped by 3 bases and J by 6 bases, with 15 bases between them. The CDR3 extends over 15 amino acids. Germline V gene data show CDR1 as MGHRA and CDR2 as YSYEKL. DNA for the CDR3: TGCGCCAGCAGCCAGTATGGGGTTTTAGGTCAGCCCCAGCATTTT. As protein: CASSQYGVLGQPQHF.

The rearrangement uses TRBV4-3 and TRBJ2-2; D uncertain. This CDR3 spans 15 amino acids. V was cut by 4 bases and J by 3 bases, with 12 bases left in between. The germline gives CDR1 LGHNA, CDR2 YSLEER. The CDR3 spells CASSLGSSDTGELFF. CDR3 sequence (DNA): TGCGCCAGCAGCCTCGGGTCTTCGGACACCGGGGAGCTGTTTTTT.